These 30 T cell receptor beta chains were all obtained from the same sample, sequenced in a study of T cell responses to AZD1222 COVID-19 vaccine. Here immunoSEQ multiplex PCR was the method, and the copy in TCRdb shows in-frame clones only, minus some. The data show fewer than 200,000 clones, 88% seen once. Specimen: peripheral blood, collected 28 days after the second AZD1222 dose. Every receptor here comes from an adult who received the AZD1222 COVID-19 vaccine.

The chain carries TRBV5-1 and TRBJ1-4; no firm D call. CDR3 length equals 16 residues. Trimming removed 6 bases from V and 0 bases from J, with 15 bases in between. Germline V CDR1 and CDR2: SGHRS, YFSETQ. For the CDR3, the DNA is TGCGCCAGCATGGAAGCCCCTAATCCAACTAATGAAAAACTGTTTTTT. Translated, it gives CASMEAPNPTNEKLFF. Drawing the rest from reference TRBV5-1 and TRBJ1-4, the complete variable domain is KAGVTQTPRYLIKTRGQQVTLSCSPISGHRSVSWYQQTPGQGLQFLFEYFSETQRNKGNFPGRFSGRQFSNSRSEMNVSTLELGDSALYLCASMEAPNPTNEKLFFGSGTQLSVL.

The chain recombines TRBV6-5 with TRBJ2-3; 9 positions agree with TRBD1. J gave up 6 bases and V 7 bases, and 8 bases lay outside the gene matches. CDR3 length: 14 amino acids. Germline loops: CDR1 MNHEY, CDR2 SVGAGI. CDR3 in DNA: TGTGCCAGCAAGACAGGGGGGGATAGCGATACGCAGTATTTT. As protein: CASKTGGDSDTQYF.

V usage is TRBV3-1 (or the pseudogene TRBV3-2) and J usage is TRBJ1-4; D uncertain. The germline gives CDR1 LGHDT, CDR2 YNNKEL (reference sequence). V lost 6 bases and J lost 0, with 8 bases in between. The CDR3 totals 14 residues. The CDR3 is CASSPDATNEKLFF. In DNA, the CDR3 is TGTGCCAGCAGTCCAGATGCAACTAATGAAAAACTGTTTTTT.

V gene TRBV5-1 combines with J gene TRBJ1-6; TRBD1 matches 10 bases. Per germline, CDR1 SGHRS and CDR2 YFSETQ. The ends lost 5 bases at V and 7 bases at J; junction bases unmatched: 6. The CDR3 extends over 15 amino acids. CDR3 nucleotide sequence: TGCGCCAGCAGGGTCGCGGGACAGGGGAATTCACCCCTCCACTTT. Encoded protein: CASRVAGQGNSPLHF.

The J gene is TRBJ2-7, the V gene TRBV7-2; weak D call: TRBD1 (6 bases). Trimming left V 5 bases short and J 2 bases short, with 19 bases between. This CDR3 is built from 16 residues. Looked up from germline, CDR1 is SGHTA and CDR2 is FQGNSA. CDR3 bases: TGTGCCAGCAGCCCCCGATACGACAGGATCCCCTACGAGCAGTACTTC. It codes for CASSPRYDRIPYEQYF.

The chain is built from TRBV30 and TRBJ1-6; perhaps TRBD1 as D (5 bases). The CDR3 spans 15 residues. V was cut by 0 bases and J by 8 bases, with 14 bases left in between. Germline CDR1 is GTSNPN and CDR2 is SVGIG (reference sequence). CDR3 in DNA: TGTGCCTGGAGTGTGGGGCAGCTGACGGATTCACCCCTCCACTTT. It translates to CAWSVGQLTDSPLHF.

The chain combines TRBV7-9 with TRBJ2-7; 7 positions match TRBD1. This CDR3 spans 14 amino acids. V shed 5 bases, J shed 6 bases, and the junction held 10 bases outside the gene matches. Germline CDR1 SEHNR, CDR2 FQNEAQ (reference sequence). CDR3 in DNA: TGTGCCAGCAGCCGCCTGTCCGGGACAGTCGAGCAGTACTTC. Translating it yields CASSRLSGTVEQYF. The full variable domain, rest sourced from reference TRBV7-9 and TRBJ2-7, is DTGVSQNPRHKITKRGQNVTFRCDPISEHNRLYWYRQTLGQGPEFLTYFQNEAQLEKSRLLSDRFSAERPKGSFSTLEIQRTEQGDSAMYLCASSRLSGTVEQYFGPGTRLTVT.

The chain recombines TRBV5-1 with TRBJ1-6; no reliable D call. Trimming cost V 1 base and J 9 bases, with 17 bases left between them. CDR1 and CDR2 from the germline V gene are SGHRS and YFSETQ. The CDR3 extends over 16 amino acids. This CDR3 is CASSLFGEVRLSPLHF. Written as DNA, the CDR3 is TGCGCCAGCAGCTTGTTTGGGGAAGTGCGACTTTCACCCCTCCACTTT.

The V gene is TRBV28, the J gene TRBJ1-5, with D unresolved. Trimming took off 6 bases at V and 7 bases at J, with 13 bases between the two ends. The CDR3 covers 13 residues. Germline CDR1 is MDHEN and CDR2 is SYDVKM. For the CDR3, the DNA is TGTGCCAGCAGCCCTGTGAGCGTCCAGCCCCAGCATTTT. It translates to CASSPVSVQPQHF.

This rearrangement joins TRBV12-5 to TRBJ2-3, with TRBD1 matching over 8 bases. V lost 6 bases to trimming and J lost 4 bases; unmatched junction nucleotides: 6. The CDR3 length is 14 residues. Germline-derived CDR1 and CDR2 are LGHNT and FRNRAP. As DNA, the CDR3 is TGTGCTAGTGGGGTGACAGGGGCATCAGATACGCAGTATTTT. Residues: CASGVTGASDTQYF.

This chain joins TRBV7-8 and TRBJ1-2; no definite D call. The germline V gene encodes CDR1 SGHVS and CDR2 FQNEAQ. The CDR3 consists of 14 residues. The V and J ends lost 4 bases and 2 bases respectively, with 11 bases between them. The CDR3 DNA is TGTGCCAGCAGCTCCGGCGTGGGGAACTATGGCTACACCTTC. Amino acid sequence: CASSSGVGNYGYTF.

As regards this clone: The sample contains more than one DNA sequence encoding this CDR3. V and J are TRBV7-2 and TRBJ1-5, with D uncertain. The CDR3 covers 13 residues. The V end was cut by 2 bases, the J end by 1 base, with 3 bases between. Germline CDR1 is SGHTA and CDR2 is FQGNSA. The DNA of the CDR3 is TGTGCCAGCAGCTTAAACAGCAATCAGCCCCAGCATTTT. This encodes CASSLNSNQPQHF.

V usage is TRBV6-1 and J usage is TRBJ2-2, with a weak D call TRBD1 (5 bases). CDR1 is MNHNS, CDR2 SASEGT, per germline. The germline V and J ends were trimmed by 3 bases and 0 bases, with 11 bases remaining between them. CDR3 length equals 16 residues. CDR3 protein: CASSDRWGANTGELFF. The CDR3, as DNA: TGTGCCAGCAGTGACCGATGGGGCGCGAACACCGGGGAGCTGTTTTTT.

The chain has TRBV19 and TRBJ2-2, with TRBD2 matching 9 bases. With V trimmed by 5 bases and J by 8 bases, 6 bases remained unmatched. Germline lookup yields CDR1 LNHDA and CDR2 SQIVND (reference sequence). The CDR3 contains 14 residues. In DNA form, the CDR3 reads TGTGCCAGTAGTCCGGGGGGACTAGCAGGGGAGCTGTTTTTT. Amino acids: CASSPGGLAGELFF.

The CDR3 loop reads CASSLRGANTGELFF. CDR3 nucleotides: TGTGCCAGTAGTTTGCGGGGGGCGAACACCGGGGAGCTGTTTTTT. V gene TRBV19 combines with J gene TRBJ2-2; 8 nucleotides align to TRBD2. The V gene's germline CDR1 is LNHDA and CDR2 SQIVND (reference sequence). The CDR3 extends over 15 amino acids. After removal of 5 bases from V and 0 bases from J, the junction contained 2 bases not matched to a gene. The variable domain in full, with the rest retrieved from reference TRBV19 and TRBJ2-2, is DGGITQSPKYLFRKEGQNVTLSCEQNLNHDAMYWYRQDPGQGLRLIYYSQIVNDFQKGDIAEGYSVSREKKESFPLTVTSAQKNPTAFYLCASSLRGANTGELFFGEGSRLTVL.

In this sample, this clone turned up a few times. V is TRBV28 and J is TRBJ2-7; 8 positions match TRBD1. After removal of 2 bases from V and 3 bases from J, the junction contained 6 bases not matched to a gene. CDR1 is MDHEN and CDR2 is SYDVKM in the germline V gene. This CDR3 is 15 amino acids long. This chain's CDR3 is CASSLTTGVVYEQYF. CDR3 nucleotides: TGTGCCAGCAGTTTAACGACAGGGGTCGTCTACGAGCAGTACTTC.

The V call is TRBV10-3, the J call TRBJ2-7, with 11 nucleotides matching TRBD1. Unmatched junction bases numbered 2, after V lost 5 bases and J lost 2 bases. Germline lookup yields CDR1 ENHRY and CDR2 SYGVKD. The CDR3 spans 14 residues. The CDR3 protein is CAISWDRGAYEQYF. DNA of the CDR3: TGTGCCATCAGTTGGGACAGGGGGGCCTACGAGCAGTACTTC.

The chain recombines TRBV5-5 with TRBJ1-4, with D perhaps matching TRBD1 (6 bases). The CDR3 runs to 14 residues. Germline V gives CDR1 SGHKS, CDR2 YYEKEE (reference sequence). V lost 2 bases and J 7 bases, leaving 12 bases between the germline ends. CDR3: CASSLQGVGEKLFF. The CDR3 nucleotides are TGTGCCAGCAGCTTACAGGGTGTTGGTGAAAAACTGTTTTTT.

The J gene is TRBJ2-7, the V gene TRBV4-2, with 8 bases that match TRBD1. Germline CDR1 and CDR2: LGHNA and YNFKEQ. The CDR3 consists of 14 residues. Losses at the gene ends were 4 bases for V and 5 bases for J; bases not matched to a gene: 7. The CDR3 protein is CASSPRTGLHEQYF. CDR3 bases: TGTGCCAGCAGCCCTCGGACAGGGTTGCACGAGCAGTACTTC.

V is TRBV15 and J is TRBJ1-3; the D is unclear. CDR3 size: 18 residues. Trimming removed 0 bases at V and 2 bases at J, with 17 bases between. CDR1 LNHNV and CDR2 YYDKDF come from the germline V gene (reference sequence). CDR3 residues: CATSRDRWPRHTGNTIYF. CDR3 DNA sequence: TGTGCCACCAGCAGAGATAGATGGCCTAGGCACACTGGAAACACCATATATTTT.

The chain couples TRBV13 to TRBJ1-3; D is undetermined. The CDR3 is 15 amino acids. The V gene lost 1 base and the J gene lost 4 bases, with 11 bases spanning the gap. Germline assignment: CDR1 PRHDT and CDR2 FYEKMQ (reference sequence). This CDR3 reads CASSLVRSQGNTIYF. CDR3 DNA: TGTGCCAGCAGCTTAGTAAGGTCTCAGGGAAACACCATATATTTT.

V and J are TRBV7-3 and TRBJ1-2, with no clear D. Trimming pared 3 bases from V and 8 bases from J, leaving 13 bases between. The CDR3 has 13 amino acids. Germline V CDR1 and CDR2: SGHTA, FQGTGA. Written as DNA, the CDR3 is TGTGCCAGCAGCTTGGACGGAAGAGTGGGCTACACCTTC. Its protein product is CASSLDGRVGYTF.

Of note for this clone: At the DNA level, this CDR3 is encoded by other sequences in the same sample as well. This chain connects TRBV9 to TRBJ2-2; D remains unclear. CDR1 SGDLS and CDR2 YYNGEE come from the germline V gene. CDR3 length: 15 amino acids. The V end lost 1 base, the J end lost 5 bases, and 12 bases lay between the germline ends. For the CDR3, the DNA is TGTGCCAGCAGCGTATGGACCGGAGATACCGGGGAGCTGTTTTTT. This encodes CASSVWTGDTGELFF.

This rearrangement joins TRBV6-2 or TRBV6-3 to TRBJ1-1; 7 bases fit TRBD1. The CDR3 extends over 14 amino acids. J gave up 5 bases and V 5 bases, and 8 bases lay outside the gene matches. The germline CDR1 and CDR2 sequences are MNHEY and SVGEGT. The CDR3 is CASSADRVVTEAFF. The CDR3 DNA sequence: TGTGCCAGCAGTGCAGACAGGGTGGTGACTGAAGCTTTCTTT.

The gene calls are TRBV15 and TRBJ1-2; D gene unclear. This CDR3 has 14 amino acids. Germline CDR1 reads LNHNV; CDR2 reads YYDKDF (reference sequence). V lost 0 bases, J lost 4 bases, and 9 bases lay in between. CDR3 loop: CATSRDPSSYGYTF. DNA of the CDR3: TGTGCCACCAGCAGAGATCCGAGTAGCTATGGCTACACCTTC.

The V call is TRBV6-1, the J call TRBJ2-5; a possible D gene is TRBD2 (6 bases). Per germline, CDR1 MNHNS and CDR2 SASEGT. The ends were cut back, 0 bases at V and 2 bases at J, with 7 bases in the middle. CDR3 length: 14 residues. CDR3 nucleotide sequence: TGTGCCAGCAGTGAAGCTGCGGGACAAGAGACCCAGTACTTC. Its protein product is CASSEAAGQETQYF.

The CDR3 DNA reads as TGTGCCAGCAGCTTAGGCACAGGGAGGACAGATACGCAGTATTTT. This codes for CASSLGTGRTDTQYF. The chain joins TRBV7-6 to TRBJ2-3; TRBD1 or TRBD2 may be the D gene (6 bases each). The CDR3 totals 15 residues. V lost 1 base and J lost 3, with 11 bases in between. Germline-derived CDR1 and CDR2 are SGHVS and FNYEAQ. Drawing the rest from reference TRBV7-6 and TRBJ2-3, the complete variable domain is GAGVSQSPRYKVTKRGQDVALRCDPISGHVSLYWYRQALGQGPEFLTYFNYEAQQDKSGLPNDRFSAERPEGSISTLTIQRTEQRDSAMYRCASSLGTGRTDTQYFGPGTRLTVL.

J is TRBJ1-3 and V is TRBV7-8, with TRBD1 identical over 7 bases. Germline V gene lookup returns CDR1 SGHVS and CDR2 FQNEAQ. V gave up 4 bases and J gave up 9 bases; unmatched junction bases: 15. The CDR3 is 16 amino acids. The CDR3 reads CASSWETGRPVGTIYF. The CDR3 DNA sequence: TGTGCCAGCAGCTGGGAGACAGGGAGGCCAGTGGGCACCATATATTTT.

The rearrangement uses TRBV18 and TRBJ1-1, with unresolved D. CDR1 and CDR2 from the germline V gene are KGHSH and LQKENI. The length of the CDR3 is 13 residues. Trimming pared 3 bases from V and 1 base from J, leaving 6 bases between. The CDR3 loop reads CASSPRTNTEAFF. CDR3 DNA sequence: TGTGCCAGCTCACCCAGAACGAACACTGAAGCTTTCTTT. The variable domain in full, with the rest retrieved from reference TRBV18 and TRBJ1-1, is NAGVMQNPRHLVRRRGQEARLRCSPMKGHSHVYWYRQLPEEGLKFMVYLQKENIIDESGMPKERFSAEFPKEGPSILRIQQVVRGDSAAYFCASSPRTNTEAFFGQGTRLTVV.

The chain has TRBV7-2 and TRBJ1-2, with 8 nucleotides matching TRBD1. Losses at the gene ends were 5 bases for V and 4 bases for J; bases not matched to a gene: 12. CDR3 length: 16 amino acids. Germline assignment: CDR1 SGHTA and CDR2 FQGNSA. The CDR3 coding sequence is TGTGCCAGCAGCCCCAGGACAGGGTTTAACGGCTATGGCTACACCTTC. It yields the protein CASSPRTGFNGYGYTF.